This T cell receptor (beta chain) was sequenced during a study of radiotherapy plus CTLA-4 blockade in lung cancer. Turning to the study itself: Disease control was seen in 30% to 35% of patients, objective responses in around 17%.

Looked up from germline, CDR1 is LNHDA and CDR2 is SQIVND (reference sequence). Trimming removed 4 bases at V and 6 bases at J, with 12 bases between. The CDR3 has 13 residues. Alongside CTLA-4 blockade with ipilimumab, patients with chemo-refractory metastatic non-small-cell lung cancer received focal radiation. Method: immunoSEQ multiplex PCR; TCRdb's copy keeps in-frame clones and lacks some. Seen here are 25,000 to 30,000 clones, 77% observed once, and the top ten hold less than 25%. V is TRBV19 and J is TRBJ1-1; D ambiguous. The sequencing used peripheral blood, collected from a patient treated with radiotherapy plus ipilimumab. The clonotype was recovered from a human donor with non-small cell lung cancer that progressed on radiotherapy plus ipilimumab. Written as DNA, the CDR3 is TGTGCCAGTAGTACCAGAGCCACATCTGAAGCTTTCTTT. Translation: CASSTRATSEAFF.